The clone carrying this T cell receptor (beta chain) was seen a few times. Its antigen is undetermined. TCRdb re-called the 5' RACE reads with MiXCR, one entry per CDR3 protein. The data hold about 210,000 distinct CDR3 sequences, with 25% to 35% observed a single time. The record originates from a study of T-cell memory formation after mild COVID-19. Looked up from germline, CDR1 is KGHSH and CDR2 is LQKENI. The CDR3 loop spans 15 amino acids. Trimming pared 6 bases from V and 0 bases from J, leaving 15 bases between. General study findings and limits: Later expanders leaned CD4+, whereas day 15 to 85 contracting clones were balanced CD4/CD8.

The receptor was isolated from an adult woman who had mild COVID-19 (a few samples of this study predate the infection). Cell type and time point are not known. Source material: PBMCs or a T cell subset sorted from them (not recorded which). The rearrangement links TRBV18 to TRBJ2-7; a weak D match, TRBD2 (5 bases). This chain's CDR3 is CASSPTPGSSYEQYF. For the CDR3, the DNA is TGTGCCAGCTCTCCTACCCCGGGGAGCTCCTACGAGCAGTACTTC.